Below are 21 T cell receptor beta chains sequenced from a single sample in a study of tumor-infiltrating lymphocytes in primary liver carcinoma. From 400 to 500 ng total RNA, TCR beta cDNA was generated with a primer in the constant region. Three nested multiplex PCR rounds of slightly modified ARM-PCR generated TCR beta libraries. The first two PCR rounds, approximately 10 cycles each, used TRBV1-TRBV30 forward primers and a C-beta reverse primer. TCRdb used MiXCR to reprocess the multiplex PCR reads, holding one entry per CDR3 protein. The sample shows around 210,000 distinct CDR3 sequences, less than 65% of them seen only once. Researchers drew blood RNA from unsorted whole blood and extracted germline DNA as well. Sequencing was carried out using peripheral blood. The receptors stem from a woman aged 55-70 years with primary liver carcinoma and hepatitis B virus infection.

Note on this clonotype: One junction end does not reproduce the germline sequence, and a read error may be involved. This chain joins TRBV11-3 and TRBJ2-5; D perhaps matches TRBD1 (5 bases). The CDR3 consists of 15 residues. CDR1 and CDR2 (germline): SGHNT, YENEEA. CDR3 amino acids: CASSLDHVGHESQHF. The DNA for the CDR3 is TGTGCCAGCAGCTTAGATCACGTCGGACATGAGTCCCAGCACTTC.

Note on this clonotype: This may come from a read error, since a much larger clone is one base off. The chain recombines TRBV7-8 with TRBJ2-5; D remains unclear. Germline V gives CDR1 SGHVS, CDR2 FQNEAQ. This CDR3 has 15 amino acids. Here the CDR3 reads CASILGSWFGETQYF. The CDR3 DNA is TGTGCCAGCATCTTAGGTTCCTGGTTCGGGGAGACCCAGTACTTC.

A note on this clonotype: The junction departs from the called germline gene at one end, perhaps through a read error. The chain couples TRBV11-2 to TRBJ2-3, with 14 bases matching TRBD2. CDR1 and CDR2 (germline): SGHAT, FQNNGV. The CDR3 covers 14 residues. The CDR3 DNA follows: TGTGCCAGCAGCAAAGGGACTAGCGGGAGATACGCAGTATTT. Its translation: CASSKGTSGRYAVF.

About this clonotype itself: A much larger clone differs from this one at a single base, so this may be a read error. The V gene is TRBV6-6, the J gene TRBJ2-7; 9 nucleotides match TRBD1. The CDR3 loop spans 15 amino acids. The J segment lost 0 bases and the V segment lost 6 bases, leaving 6 bases of the junction unmatched. Germline CDR1 reads MNHNY; CDR2 reads SVGAGI (reference sequence). CDR3 sequence: CASRTWGQGSYEQYF. CDR3 bases: TGTGCCAGCAGGACTTGGGGACAGGGCTCCTACGAGCAGTACTTC.

The J gene is TRBJ2-4, the V gene TRBV18; D not certain. This CDR3 spans 14 amino acids. Looked up from germline, CDR1 is KGHSH and CDR2 is LQKENI. V lost 3 bases to trimming and J lost 1 base, with 7 bases between them. The CDR3 coding sequence is TGTGCCAGCTCACCGGAGATGGCCAAAAACATTCAGTACTTC. Translating gives CASSPEMAKNIQYF. Drawing the rest from reference TRBV18 and TRBJ2-4, the complete variable domain is NAGVMQNPRHLVRRRGQEARLRCSPMKGHSHVYWYRQLPEEGLKFMVYLQKENIIDESGMPKERFSAEFPKEGPSILRIQQVVRGDSAAYFCASSPEMAKNIQYFGAGTRLSVL.

The rearrangement joins TRBV6-2 or TRBV6-3 to TRBJ2-3, with D possibly being TRBD2 (5 bases). Looked up from germline, CDR1 is MNHEY and CDR2 is SVGEGT. V dropped 4 bases and J dropped 7 bases, with 12 bases sitting between them. The length of the CDR3 is 13 residues. CDR3 residues: CASSSVLANTQYF. The CDR3 bases are TGTGCCAGCAGTTCGGTATTAGCGAATACGCAGTATTTT.

Remarks on this clonotype: A much larger clone lies one base from this, so it may be a read error. This chain joins TRBV12-5 and TRBJ2-7; no clear D. CDR3 length: 11 amino acids. Germline CDR1 and CDR2: LGHNT and FRNRAP. The CDR3 DNA follows: TGTGATAGTGGTTTTTTGGACGAGCAGTACTTC. Its translation: CDSGFLDEQYF. Looking up the rest from reference TRBV12-5 and TRBJ2-7 gives the full variable domain: DARVTQTPRHKVTEMGQEVTMRCQPILGHNTVFWYRQTMMQGLELLAYFRNRAPLDDSGMPKDRFSAEMPDATLATLKIQPSEPRDSAVYFCDSGFLDEQYFGPGTRLTVT.

This clonotype was counted a few times. This may be a read error, as it is one base from a much larger clone. This chain joins TRBV4-1 and TRBJ2-3, with TRBD2 as a possible D gene (6 bases). V shed 0 bases and J shed 1 base, with 20 bases lying between them. This CDR3 contains 19 residues. CDR1 and CDR2 from the germline V gene are MGHRA and YSYEKL. The CDR3: CASSQDLGASDSGTDTQYF. The CDR3 DNA sequence: TGCGCCAGCAGCCAAGATCTCGGCGCTAGCGATTCGGGCACAGATACGCAGTATTTT.

V and J are TRBV30 and TRBJ1-3; maybe TRBD1 (5 bases). Germline assignment: CDR1 GTSNPN and CDR2 SVGIG (reference sequence). The V end was cut by 5 bases, the J end by 2 bases, with 16 bases between. This CDR3 is built from 15 residues. In DNA form, the CDR3 reads TGTGCCTGGGCCCGAAGCGGGGGGGCTGGAAACACCATATATTTT. Translation gives CAWARSGGAGNTIYF.

As for this clonotype: A much larger clone lies a single base off, so this may be a read error. The CDR3 DNA follows: TGTGCCAGCAGCCTCAACGTGGGCAATGAGCACTTCTTC. As protein: CASSLNVGNEHFF. The gene calls are TRBV14 and TRBJ2-1; D ambiguous. The CDR3 spans 13 residues. Germline V gene lookup returns CDR1 SGHDN and CDR2 FVKESK.

Concerning this clonotype: Germline and junction disagree at one end, which may indicate a read error. V usage is TRBV11-3 and J usage is TRBJ2-7; 7 bases are a match to TRBD1. Germline V gene lookup returns CDR1 SGHNT and CDR2 YENEEA. The CDR3 length is 14 residues. The CDR3 sequence: CARSSTGSAYEQYF. CDR3 nucleotide sequence: TGTGCCAGGAGCTCGACAGGGTCTGCCTACGAGCAGTACTTC. The full variable domain, completed using reference TRBV11-3 and TRBJ2-7, is EAGVVQSPRYKIIEKKQPVAFWCNPISGHNTLYWYLQNLGQGPELLIRYENEEAVDDSQLPKDRFSAERLKGVDSTLKIQPAELGDSAVYLCARSSTGSAYEQYFGPGTRLTVT.

This clonotype was detected once. The junction departs from the called germline gene at one end, perhaps through a read error. The chain is built from TRBV29-1 and TRBJ2-1; 8 nucleotides agree with TRBD1. Germline CDR1 reads SQVTM; CDR2 reads ANQGSEA. This CDR3 contains 12 residues. CDR3 sequence (DNA): TGCAGCATTGGACAGGGATACAATGAGCAGTTATTC. It specifies CSIGQGYNEQLF.

The chain combines TRBV7-8 with TRBJ2-7, with D possibly matching TRBD1 (6 bases). CDR3 length: 14 residues. Looked up from germline, CDR1 is SGHVS and CDR2 is FQNEAQ. V gave up 5 bases and J gave up 0 bases, with 11 bases separating them. The chain's CDR3 is CASSTRDNSYEQYF. DNA of the CDR3: TGTGCCAGCAGCACCCGGGACAACTCCTACGAGCAGTACTTC. The whole variable domain, filled in from reference TRBV7-8 and TRBJ2-7, reads GAGVSQSPRYKVAKRGQDVALRCDPISGHVSLFWYQQALGQGPEFLTYFQNEAQLDKSGLPSDRFFAERPEGSVSTLKIQRTQQEDSAVYLCASSTRDNSYEQYFGPGTRLTVT.

Notes on this clonotype: Without the conserved terminal phenylalanine or tryptophan, this CDR3 likely stems from a read error. This chain joins TRBV6-5 and TRBJ1-1, with 7 bases fitting TRBD1. CDR1 is MNHEY, CDR2 SVGAGI, per germline. The CDR3 runs 14 residues. The CDR3 sequence: CASSYSRGDTEAFS. CDR3 in DNA: TGTGCCAGTAGTTACTCCAGGGGGGACACTGAAGCTTTCTCT.

In this sample, this clonotype turned up many times. The chain uses TRBV4-2 and TRBJ1-5, with 7 bases lining up with TRBD1. The V segment lost 4 bases and the J segment 0 bases; nucleotides outside the gene matches: 3. Germline CDR1 LGHNA, CDR2 YNFKEQ. This CDR3 region has 15 residues. This CDR3 reads CASSLDRDSNQPQHF. In DNA form, the CDR3 reads TGTGCCAGCAGCCTTGACAGGGATAGCAATCAGCCCCAGCATTTT.

This clonotype was seen a few times. The CDR3 coding sequence is TGTGCCAGCAGTGGGCCTGGGTCTGGAAACACCATATATTTT. Protein product: CASSGPGSGNTIYF. This chain connects TRBV28 to TRBJ1-3; D is unresolved. V lost 5 bases and J lost 1, with 9 bases in between. CDR1 and CDR2 from the germline V gene are MDHEN and SYDVKM. There are 14 residues in the CDR3.

The chain recombines TRBV6-6 with TRBJ2-1; D uncertain. Germline loops: CDR1 MNHNY, CDR2 SVGAGI (reference sequence). V gave up 5 bases and J gave up 5 bases, with 22 bases separating them. This CDR3 has 17 amino acids. CDR3 coding DNA: TGTGCCAGCAGTAATTCCCTCTTGCGACTGACAAACAATGAGCAGTTCTTC. Protein product: CASSNSLLRLTNNEQFF.

Remarks on this clonotype: A much larger clone lies one base from this, so it may be a read error. V usage is TRBV5-4 and J usage is TRBJ2-3; D may be TRBD1 (5 bases). V dropped 1 base and J dropped 5 bases, with 14 bases sitting between them. This CDR3 is 15 amino acids long. The germline CDR1 and CDR2 sequences are SGHNT and YYREEE (reference sequence). CDR3 in amino acids: CASSLWTTRIDTQYF. Here the CDR3 DNA reads TGTGCCAGCAGCTTGTGGACAACCCGCATAGATACGCAGTATTTT.

This chain connects TRBV9 to TRBJ2-4; D possibly corresponds to TRBD1 (6 bases). V lost 4 bases and J lost 1, with 21 bases in between. The CDR3 runs 18 residues. Germline CDR1 reads SGDLS; CDR2 reads YYNGEE. CDR3 loop: CASSPTGNGQGAKNIQYF. In DNA form, the CDR3 reads TGTGCCAGCAGCCCGACAGGAAACGGCCAGGGGGCCAAAAACATTCAGTACTTC.

This clonotype was recorded only once. This sequence may be a read error, since a much larger clone differs from it by one base. The rearrangement joins TRBV29-1 to TRBJ1-4; D possibly corresponds to TRBD1 (6 bases). Germline assignment: CDR1 SQVTM and CDR2 ANQGSEA. The CDR3 totals 13 residues. The CDR3 region is CSVEGPQGKKLCF. The CDR3 DNA is TGCAGCGTTGAGGGCCCACAGGGAAAGAAGCTGTGTTTT.

This clonotype was observed a single time. The chain joins TRBV7-2 to TRBJ2-3; 8 bases line up with TRBD2. CDR3 size: 16 residues. Losses at the gene ends were 2 bases for V and 4 bases for J; bases not matched to a gene: 8. Germline V CDR1 and CDR2: SGHTA, FQGNSA. In DNA, the CDR3 is TGTGCCAGCAGCTTACGGAGCGGGAGAGCGGCAGATACGCAGTATTTT. Its translation is CASSLRSGRAADTQYF.